This T cell receptor beta chain originates from a study of OX40 agonist ivuxolimab in advanced cancers. Study-level findings and limits: Partly responding patients at 0.1-3.0 mg/kg showed some of the smallest clonal expansion.

CDR1 is SGDLS and CDR2 is YYNGEE in the germline V gene. V shed 0 bases and J 6 bases; nucleotides not matched to a gene: 3. CDR3 length equals 15 residues. Comments on this clone: No antigen is known for it.

The protocol was immunoSEQ multiplex PCR, while the TCRdb copy is restricted to in-frame clones and leaves out a portion. Here the sample spans approximately 73,000 clones, 87% being singletons. This chain links TRBV9 with TRBJ2-3; 11 bases map to TRBD2. This sample comprised CD4+ or CD8+ T cells sorted from blood, obtained in a trial of the OX40 agonist ivuxolimab. The TCR comes from an adult with an advanced solid tumor such as melanoma, head and neck, liver or kidney cancer. The CDR3 sequence: CASSVVAGGHDTQYF. In nucleotides, the CDR3 is TGTGCCAGCAGCGTAGTAGCGGGGGGGCACGATACGCAGTATTTT. Using reference TRBV9 and TRBJ2-3 for the parts outside the CDR3, the full variable domain is DSGVTQTPKHLITATGQRVTLRCSPRSGDLSVYWYQQSLDQGLQFLIQYYNGEERAKGNILERFSAQQFPDLHSELNLSSLELGDSALYFCASSVVAGGHDTQYFGPGTRLTVL.